This entry lists 11 T cell receptor beta chains sequenced from one sample in a study of blood T cells in healthy people across ages. Together with a sample-barcoded 5' primer, a J-beta primer mix was included in a second PCR lasting roughly 6 to 12 cycles. Each CDR3 protein gets one entry after TCRdb re-called the 5' RACE reads with MiXCR. In the table there are about 1.6 million distinct CDR3 sequences, around 36% of which are singletons. The sequenced sample was blood. These receptors were taken from a woman in her 30s in good health.

The rearrangement joins TRBV5-1 to TRBJ2-1, with 7 bases fitting TRBD2. The germline V gene encodes CDR1 SGHRS and CDR2 YFSETQ. After removal of 6 bases from V and 4 bases from J, the junction contained 13 bases not matched to a gene. The CDR3 covers 16 residues. CDR3 nucleotides: TGCGCCAGCAACCAAAACCGGGACTACATTTACAATGAGCAGTTCTTC. The encoded protein is CASNQNRDYIYNEQFF.

The rearrangement links TRBV27 to TRBJ2-7; possibly TRBD2 for D (6 bases). CDR3 length: 16 amino acids. Trimming shortened V by 5 bases and J by 5 bases, and 22 bases separated the two germline ends. Per germline, CDR1 MNHEY and CDR2 SMNVEV (reference sequence). DNA of the CDR3: TGTGCCAGCAGTCGACGAGGGCGCCCCCCGGGAGACGAGCAGTACTTC. Its protein is CASSRRGRPPGDEQYF.

This clonotype occurred a few times. The rearrangement joins TRBV20-1 to TRBJ2-7; 12 bases fit TRBD1. This CDR3 comprises 14 residues. J was trimmed by 4 bases and V by 5 bases; bases with no gene match: 6. CDR1 is DFQATT, CDR2 SNEGSKA, per germline (reference sequence). The CDR3 DNA is TGCAGTGCTGGCCGGGACAGGGGGCTATACGAGCAGTACTTC. Amino acid sequence: CSAGRDRGLYEQYF.

This CDR3 reads CASSEGRRYNEQFF. The CDR3 DNA is TGTGCCAGCAGTGAGGGACGGCGCTACAATGAGCAGTTCTTC. This chain links TRBV6-1 with TRBJ2-1; possibly TRBD1 or TRBD2 for D (5 bases each). Germline CDR1 is MNHNS and CDR2 is SASEGT. The CDR3 runs 14 residues. V was pared by 3 bases and J by 3 bases, with 9 bases between.

The genes are TRBV3-1 and TRBJ2-2, with TRBD2 identical over 7 bases. V gave up 3 bases and J gave up 5 bases; unmatched junction bases: 6. Germline V CDR1 and CDR2: LGHDT, YNNKEL (reference sequence). There are 15 residues in the CDR3. CDR3 bases: TGTGCCAGCAGCCACAGGACTAGTGTTACCGGGGAGCTGTTTTTT. As protein: CASSHRTSVTGELFF.

This clonotype appeared many times. This chain connects TRBV9 to TRBJ2-3; no clear D gene. Per germline, CDR1 SGDLS and CDR2 YYNGEE. This CDR3 is 12 amino acids long. V shed 0 bases and J shed 4 bases, with 3 bases lying between them. CDR3: CASSVEADTQYF. As DNA, the CDR3 is TGTGCCAGCAGCGTAGAGGCAGATACGCAGTATTTT.

This clonotype was seen many times. The chain uses TRBV7-8 and TRBJ2-1, with D unclear. Trimming stripped 0 bases from V and 7 bases from J, with 4 bases between. Germline CDR1 is SGHVS and CDR2 is FQNEAQ. CDR3 length equals 12 residues. This CDR3 is CASSLAQNEQFF. In nucleotides, the CDR3 is TGTGCCAGCAGCTTAGCGCAGAATGAGCAGTTCTTC.

This clonotype was counted only a few times. The rearrangement links TRBV20-1 to TRBJ2-5, with TRBD2 identical over 10 bases. V lost 2 bases to trimming and J lost 2 bases; unmatched junction nucleotides: 2. The CDR3 is 14 amino acids. Germline V gene data show CDR1 as DFQATT and CDR2 as SNEGSKA (reference sequence). CDR3 DNA sequence: TGCAGTGCTAGAACTAGCGGGATACAAGAGACCCAGTACTTC. Its protein product is CSARTSGIQETQYF.

The rearrangement uses TRBV5-1 and TRBJ2-7; TRBD1 is a possible D gene (7 bases). The CDR3 runs to 12 residues. Germline lookup yields CDR1 SGHRS and CDR2 YFSETQ. V was pared by 5 bases and J by 6 bases, with 12 bases between. CDR3 in DNA: TGCGCCAGCAGACAGGGGAGGAGCGAGCAGTACTTC. Translated: CASRQGRSEQYF.

The chain uses TRBV10-3 and TRBJ1-1, with 12 bases lining up with TRBD1. CDR1 is ENHRY, CDR2 SYGVKD, per germline. V lost 3 bases to trimming and J lost 1 base; unmatched junction nucleotides: 9. The CDR3 is made up of 18 amino acids. The CDR3 DNA reads as TGTGCCATCAGTGACGGGGACAGGGGGCAGAGTAGGAACACTGAAGCTTTCTTT. Amino acid sequence: CAISDGDRGQSRNTEAFF.

This clonotype appeared a few times. The chain couples TRBV20-1 to TRBJ2-3; 11 bases are a match to TRBD2. Germline V gene lookup returns CDR1 DFQATT and CDR2 SNEGSKA (reference sequence). This CDR3 has 13 residues. The junction had 4 bases not matched to a gene; V was cut back by 6 bases and J by 5 bases. The CDR3 coding sequence is TGCAGTGCCCGGACTAGCGGGCAAGATACGCAGTATTTT. Translating it yields CSARTSGQDTQYF.